This T cell receptor beta chain was sequenced in a study of CD8+CD57+ T cells in acquired aplastic anemia. Germline V gene sequence: CDR1 KGHDR, CDR2 SFDVKD. The V and J ends lost 4 bases and 0 bases respectively, with 5 bases between them. The CDR3 runs 13 residues. Those patients picked for sequencing had displayed CD8+CD57+ cell expansion on flow cytometry. The study profiled TCR beta VDJ and CDR3 using genomic DNA as template. MiXCR was run by TCRdb on the reads, yielding one entry per CDR3 protein. Of about 180,000 distinct CDR3 sequences in the sample, less than 50% were seen once. The TCR sequence derives from a human donor with aplastic anemia. Sequencing input: sorted CD4+, CD8+, or CD8+CD57+ T cells (not recorded which) from PBMCs. The gene calls are TRBV24-1 and TRBJ2-5; no firm D call. The CDR3 reads CATSDPYQETQYF. DNA for the CDR3: TGTGCCACCAGTGACCCGTACCAAGAGACCCAGTACTTC.